The subject of this entry is one T cell receptor beta chain. Antigen: not known. V dropped 7 bases and J dropped 7 bases, with 10 bases sitting between them. Germline V lookup: CDR1 MNHEY, CDR2 SVGAGI. The CDR3 has 11 amino acids. The source of the sample is a study of Ad26.COV2.S vaccination and SARS-CoV-2 variants. Across the whole study: Enrollment placed the donor in the COV1001 Ad26.COV2.S trial arm. Donor got 5x10^10 or 1x10^11 viral particles of Ad26.COV2.S. Overall study results and limits: Across vaccine and placebo recipients, the breadth of non-spike TCRs was similar.

Sequencing used immunoSEQ multiplex PCR; TCRdb keeps in-frame clones, though not all of them. The table shows 250,000 to 300,000 clones, with around 87% occurring only once. The treatment is: roughly 19 received Ad26.COV2.S at low or high dose, single or two shots; 5 received placebo; per-sample allocation not given. On day 63 after the first injection, vaccine and placebo recipients gave samples. An Ad26 vector expressing Wuhan-strain SARS-CoV-2 spike served as the vaccine. This rearrangement joins TRBV6-5 to TRBJ1-1, with a possible D match to TRBD1 (6 bases). The sequences come from peripheral blood, collected in a trial of Ad26.COV2.S vaccine versus placebo. This TCR came from a person aged 18 to 65 who received the Ad26.COV2.S COVID-19 vaccine or a placebo. CDR3 DNA sequence: TGTGCCAGCAACAACAGGGTTGAAGCTTTCTTT. Its protein product is CASNNRVEAFF.